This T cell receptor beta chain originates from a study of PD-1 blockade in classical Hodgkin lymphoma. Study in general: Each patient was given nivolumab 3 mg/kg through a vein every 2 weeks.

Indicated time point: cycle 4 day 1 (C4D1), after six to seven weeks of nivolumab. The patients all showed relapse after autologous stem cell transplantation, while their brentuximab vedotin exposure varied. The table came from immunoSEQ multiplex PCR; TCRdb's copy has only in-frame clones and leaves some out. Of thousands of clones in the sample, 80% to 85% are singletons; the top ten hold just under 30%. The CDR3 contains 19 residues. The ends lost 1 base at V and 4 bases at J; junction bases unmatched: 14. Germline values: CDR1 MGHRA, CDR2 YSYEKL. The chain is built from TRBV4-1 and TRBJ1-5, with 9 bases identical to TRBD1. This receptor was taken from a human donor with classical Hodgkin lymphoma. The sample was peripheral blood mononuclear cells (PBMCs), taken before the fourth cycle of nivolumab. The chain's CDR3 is CASSQGVTGQGLGNQPQHF. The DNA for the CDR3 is TGCGCCAGCAGCCAAGGGGTTACGGGACAGGGTTTGGGAAATCAGCCCCAGCATTTT.